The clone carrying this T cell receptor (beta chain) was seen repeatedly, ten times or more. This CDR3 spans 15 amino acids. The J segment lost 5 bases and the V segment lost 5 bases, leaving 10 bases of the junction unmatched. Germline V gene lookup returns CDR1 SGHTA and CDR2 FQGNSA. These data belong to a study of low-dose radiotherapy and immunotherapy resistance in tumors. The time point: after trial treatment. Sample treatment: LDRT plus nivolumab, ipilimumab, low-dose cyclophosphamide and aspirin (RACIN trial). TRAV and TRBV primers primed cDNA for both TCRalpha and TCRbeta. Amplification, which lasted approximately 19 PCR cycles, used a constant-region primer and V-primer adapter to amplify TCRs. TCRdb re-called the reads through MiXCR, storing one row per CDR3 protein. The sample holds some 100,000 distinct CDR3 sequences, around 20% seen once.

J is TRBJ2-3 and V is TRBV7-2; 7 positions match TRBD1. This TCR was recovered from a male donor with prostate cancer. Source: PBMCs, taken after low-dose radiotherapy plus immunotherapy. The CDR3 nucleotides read TGTGCCAGCAGCCCGGCACAGGGGATGGAAGATACGCAGTATTTT. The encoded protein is CASSPAQGMEDTQYF. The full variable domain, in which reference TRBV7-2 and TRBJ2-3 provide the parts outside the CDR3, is GAGVSQSPSNKVTEKGKDVELRCDPISGHTALYWYRQSLGQGLEFLIYFQGNSAPDKSGLPSDRFSAERTGGSVSTLTIQRTQQEDSAVYLCASSPAQGMEDTQYFGPGTRLTVL.